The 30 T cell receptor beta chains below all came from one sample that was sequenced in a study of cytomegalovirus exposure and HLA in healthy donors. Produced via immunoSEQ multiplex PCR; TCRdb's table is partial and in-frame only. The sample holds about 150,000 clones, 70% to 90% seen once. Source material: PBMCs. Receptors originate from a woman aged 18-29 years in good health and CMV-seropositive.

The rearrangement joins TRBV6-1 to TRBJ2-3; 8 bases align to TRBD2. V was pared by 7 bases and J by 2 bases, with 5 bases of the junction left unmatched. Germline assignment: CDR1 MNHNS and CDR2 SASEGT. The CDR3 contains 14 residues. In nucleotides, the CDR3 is TGTGCCAGCACGCTAGCGGGTATCACAGATACGCAGTATTTT. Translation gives CASTLAGITDTQYF.

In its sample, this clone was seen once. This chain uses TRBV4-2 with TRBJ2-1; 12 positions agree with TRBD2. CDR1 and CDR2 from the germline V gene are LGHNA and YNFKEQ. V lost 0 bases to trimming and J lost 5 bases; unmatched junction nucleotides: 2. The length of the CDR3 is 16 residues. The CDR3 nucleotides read TGTGCCAGCAGCCAAGAACTAGCGGGAGGAAACAATGAGCAGTTCTTC. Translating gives CASSQELAGGNNEQFF.

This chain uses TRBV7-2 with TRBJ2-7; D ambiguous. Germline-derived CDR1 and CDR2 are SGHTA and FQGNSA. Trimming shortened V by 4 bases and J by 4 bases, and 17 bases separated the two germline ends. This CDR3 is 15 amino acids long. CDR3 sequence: CASSSHSSSYYEQYF. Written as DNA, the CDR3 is TGTGCCAGCAGCTCCCACTCTAGTTCCTATTACGAGCAGTACTTC.

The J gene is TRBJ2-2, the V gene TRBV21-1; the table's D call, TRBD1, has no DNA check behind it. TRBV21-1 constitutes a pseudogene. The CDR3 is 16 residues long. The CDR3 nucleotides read TGTGCCAGCAGCAAACGGGGACAGGGCAACACCGGGGAGCTGTTTTTT. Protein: CASSKRGQGNTGELFF.

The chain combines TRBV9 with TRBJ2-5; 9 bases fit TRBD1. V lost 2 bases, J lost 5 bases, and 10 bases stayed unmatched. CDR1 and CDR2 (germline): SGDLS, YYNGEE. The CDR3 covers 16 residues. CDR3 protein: CASSVDGTGIKETQYF. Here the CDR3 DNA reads TGTGCCAGCAGCGTGGACGGGACAGGGATTAAGGAGACCCAGTACTTC.

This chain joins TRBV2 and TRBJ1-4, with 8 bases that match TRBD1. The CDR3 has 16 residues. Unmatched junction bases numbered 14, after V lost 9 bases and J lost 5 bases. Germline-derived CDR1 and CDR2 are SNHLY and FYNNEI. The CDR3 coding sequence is TGTGCCAGAAAAGGGGTCCGACAGGGGACAAATGAAAAACTGTTTTTT. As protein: CARKGVRQGTNEKLFF.

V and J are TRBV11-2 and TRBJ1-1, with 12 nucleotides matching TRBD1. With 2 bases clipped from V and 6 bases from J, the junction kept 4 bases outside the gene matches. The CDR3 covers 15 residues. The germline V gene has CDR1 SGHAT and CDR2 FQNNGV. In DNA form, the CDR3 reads TGTGCCAGCAGCTTATGGGGACAGGGGGCTTCTGAAGCTTTCTTT. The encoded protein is CASSLWGQGASEAFF.

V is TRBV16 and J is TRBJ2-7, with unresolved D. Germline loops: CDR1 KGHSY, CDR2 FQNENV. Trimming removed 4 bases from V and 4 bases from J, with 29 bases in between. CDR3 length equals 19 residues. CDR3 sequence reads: CASSPVGGGLKINTYEQYF. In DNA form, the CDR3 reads TGTGCCAGCAGCCCAGTAGGTGGCGGATTGAAGATCAATACTTACGAGCAGTACTTC. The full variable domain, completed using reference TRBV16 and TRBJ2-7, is GEEVAQTPKHLVRGEGQKAKLYCAPIKGHSYVFWYQQVLKNEFKFLISFQNENVFDETGMPKERFSAKCLPNSPCSLEIQATKLEDSAVYFCASSPVGGGLKINTYEQYFGPGTRLTVT.

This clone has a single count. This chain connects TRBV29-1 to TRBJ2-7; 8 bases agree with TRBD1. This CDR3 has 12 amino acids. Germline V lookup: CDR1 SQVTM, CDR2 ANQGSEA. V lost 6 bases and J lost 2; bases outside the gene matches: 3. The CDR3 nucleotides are TGCAGCGTCATGGGACAGGCCTACGAGCAGTACTTC. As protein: CSVMGQAYEQYF.

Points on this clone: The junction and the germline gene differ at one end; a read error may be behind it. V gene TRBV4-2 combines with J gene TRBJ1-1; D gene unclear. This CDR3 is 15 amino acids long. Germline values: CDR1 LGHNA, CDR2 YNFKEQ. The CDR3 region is CASSQDWGVNAEAFF. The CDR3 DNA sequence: TGTGCCAGCAGCCAAGATTGGGGAGTGAACGCTGAAGCTTTCTTT.

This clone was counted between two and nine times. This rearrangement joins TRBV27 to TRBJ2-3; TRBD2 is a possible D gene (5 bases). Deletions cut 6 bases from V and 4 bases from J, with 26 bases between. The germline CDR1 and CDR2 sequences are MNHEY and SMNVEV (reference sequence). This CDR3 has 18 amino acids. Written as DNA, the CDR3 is TGTGCCAGCAGACGGACCCCACCCGGTGCTAGCACGGCAGATACGCAGTATTTT. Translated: CASRRTPPGASTADTQYF.

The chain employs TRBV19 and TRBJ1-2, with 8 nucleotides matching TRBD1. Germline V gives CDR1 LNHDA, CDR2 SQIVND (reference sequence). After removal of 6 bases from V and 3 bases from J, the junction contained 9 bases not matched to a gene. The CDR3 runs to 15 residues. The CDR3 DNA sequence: TGTGCCAGTAGAACCCGGACAGGGCCTCACTATGGCTACACCTTC. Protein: CASRTRTGPHYGYTF.

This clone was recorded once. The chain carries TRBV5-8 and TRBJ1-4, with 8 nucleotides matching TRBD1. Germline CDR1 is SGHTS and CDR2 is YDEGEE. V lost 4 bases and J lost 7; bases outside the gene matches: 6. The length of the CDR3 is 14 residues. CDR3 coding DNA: TGTGCCAGCAGCCTAGGACAGGGAGGTGAAAAACTGTTTTTT. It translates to CASSLGQGGEKLFF. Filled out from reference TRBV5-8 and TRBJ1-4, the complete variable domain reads EAGVTQSPTHLIKTRGQQATLRCSPISGHTSVYWYQQALGLGLQFLLWYDEGEERNRGNFPPRFSGRQFPNYSSELNVNALELEDSALYLCASSLGQGGEKLFFGSGTQLSVL.

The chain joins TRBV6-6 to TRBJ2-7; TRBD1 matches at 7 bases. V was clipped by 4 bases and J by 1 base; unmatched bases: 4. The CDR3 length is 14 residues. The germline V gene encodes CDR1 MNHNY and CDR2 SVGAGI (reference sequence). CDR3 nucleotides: TGTGCCAGCAGTTCTACAGGGGTATCCTACGAGCAGTACTTC. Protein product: CASSSTGVSYEQYF.

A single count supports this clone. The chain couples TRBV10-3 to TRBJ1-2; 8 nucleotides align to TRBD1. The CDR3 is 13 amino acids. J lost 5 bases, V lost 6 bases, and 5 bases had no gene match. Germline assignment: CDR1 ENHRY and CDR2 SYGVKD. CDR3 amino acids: CAISPDRGYGYTF. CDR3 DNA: TGTGCCATCAGCCCCGACAGGGGATATGGCTACACCTTC.

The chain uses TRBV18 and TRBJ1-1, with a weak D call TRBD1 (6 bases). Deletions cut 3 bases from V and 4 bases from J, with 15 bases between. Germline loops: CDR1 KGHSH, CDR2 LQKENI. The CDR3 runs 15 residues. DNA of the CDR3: TGTGCCAGCTCACCCTCGACGACAGGATTCACTGAAGCTTTCTTT. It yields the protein CASSPSTTGFTEAFF.

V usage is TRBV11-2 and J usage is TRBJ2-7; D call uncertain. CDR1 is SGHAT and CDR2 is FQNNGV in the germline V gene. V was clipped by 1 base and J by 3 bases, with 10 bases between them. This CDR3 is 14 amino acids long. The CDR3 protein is CASSLGLYDYEQYF. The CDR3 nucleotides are TGTGCCAGCAGCTTAGGCCTATACGACTACGAGCAGTACTTC.

The DNA of the CDR3 is TGTGCCATCGGGGACGAGCGGGGGCCTTCCTACGAGCAGTACTTC. Its protein product is CAIGDERGPSYEQYF. The chain recombines TRBV6-1 with TRBJ2-7; 8 bases line up with TRBD2. Germline CDR1 is MNHNS and CDR2 is SASEGT. V lost 10 bases and J lost 1; bases outside the gene matches: 12. The CDR3 has 15 amino acids.

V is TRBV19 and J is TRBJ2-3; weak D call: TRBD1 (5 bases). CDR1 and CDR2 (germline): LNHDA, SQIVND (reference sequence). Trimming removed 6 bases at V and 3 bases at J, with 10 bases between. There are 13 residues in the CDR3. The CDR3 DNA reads TGTGCCAGTAGCCAGACAGTAACAGATACGCAGTATTTT. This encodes CASSQTVTDTQYF.

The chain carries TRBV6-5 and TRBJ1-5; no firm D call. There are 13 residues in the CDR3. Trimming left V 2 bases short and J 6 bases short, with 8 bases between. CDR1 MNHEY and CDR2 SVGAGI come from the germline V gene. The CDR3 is CASSYVQFQPQHF. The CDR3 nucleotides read TGTGCCAGCAGTTACGTGCAGTTTCAGCCCCAGCATTTT.

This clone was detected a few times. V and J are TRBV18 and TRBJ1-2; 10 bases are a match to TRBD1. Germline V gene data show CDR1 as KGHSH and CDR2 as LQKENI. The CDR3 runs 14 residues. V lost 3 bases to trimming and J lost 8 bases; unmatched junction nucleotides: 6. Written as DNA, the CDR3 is TGTGCCAGCTCACCTGGGACAGGGGACGGCGGCTACACCTTC. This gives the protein CASSPGTGDGGYTF. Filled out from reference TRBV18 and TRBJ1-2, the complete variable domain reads NAGVMQNPRHLVRRRGQEARLRCSPMKGHSHVYWYRQLPEEGLKFMVYLQKENIIDESGMPKERFSAEFPKEGPSILRIQQVVRGDSAAYFCASSPGTGDGGYTFGSGTRLTVV.

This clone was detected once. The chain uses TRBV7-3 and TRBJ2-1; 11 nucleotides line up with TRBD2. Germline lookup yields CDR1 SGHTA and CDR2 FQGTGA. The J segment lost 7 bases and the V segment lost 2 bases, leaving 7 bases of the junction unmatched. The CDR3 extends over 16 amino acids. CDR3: CASSLGARTSGNEQFF. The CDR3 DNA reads TGTGCCAGCAGCTTAGGGGCTAGGACTAGCGGGAATGAGCAGTTCTTC.

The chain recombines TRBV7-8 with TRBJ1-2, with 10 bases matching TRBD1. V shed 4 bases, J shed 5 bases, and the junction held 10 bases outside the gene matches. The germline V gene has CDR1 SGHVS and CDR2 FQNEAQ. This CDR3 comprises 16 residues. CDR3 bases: TGTGCCAGCAGCTCGCTCTACAGGGGACAGGGGTATGGCTACACCTTC. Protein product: CASSSLYRGQGYGYTF.

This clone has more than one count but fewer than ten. Here the CDR3 DNA reads TGTGCCAGCAGTTTATGGGGACTAGCGGGAGAGCAGTACTTC. Residues: CASSLWGLAGEQYF. V and J are TRBV28 and TRBJ2-7; 13 positions agree with TRBD2. The V segment lost 0 bases and the J segment 7 bases; nucleotides outside the gene matches: 0. Germline lookup yields CDR1 MDHEN and CDR2 SYDVKM. CDR3 length: 14 amino acids.

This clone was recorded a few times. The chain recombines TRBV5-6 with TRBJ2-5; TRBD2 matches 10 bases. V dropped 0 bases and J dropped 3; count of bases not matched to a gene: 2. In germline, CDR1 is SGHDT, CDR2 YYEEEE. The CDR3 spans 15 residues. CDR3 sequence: CASSLGLAGEETQYF. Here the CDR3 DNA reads TGTGCCAGCAGCTTGGGACTAGCGGGTGAAGAGACCCAGTACTTC.

Here the CDR3 reads CASSLRGRGSNQPQHF. The CDR3 nucleotides read TGTGCCAGCAGCTTAAGGGGCAGGGGAAGCAATCAGCCCCAGCATTTT. The chain uses TRBV7-2 and TRBJ1-5, with D possibly being TRBD1 (6 bases). Germline CDR1 reads SGHTA; CDR2 reads FQGNSA. The CDR3 runs to 16 residues. With 2 bases removed from V and 1 base from J, the gap between germline ends came to 12 bases.

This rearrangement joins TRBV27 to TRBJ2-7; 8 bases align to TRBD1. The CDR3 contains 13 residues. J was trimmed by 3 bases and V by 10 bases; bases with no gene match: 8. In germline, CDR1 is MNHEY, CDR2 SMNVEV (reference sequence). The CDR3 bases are TGTGCCATCAGGGGACAGGCAGACTACGAGCAGTACTTC. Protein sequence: CAIRGQADYEQYF.

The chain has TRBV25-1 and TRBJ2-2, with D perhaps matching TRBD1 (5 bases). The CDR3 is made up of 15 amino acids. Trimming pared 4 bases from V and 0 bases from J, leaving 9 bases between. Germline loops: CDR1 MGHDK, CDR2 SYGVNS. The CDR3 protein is CASSGTNSNTGELFF. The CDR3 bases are TGTGCCAGCAGTGGGACAAATTCGAACACCGGGGAGCTGTTTTTT.

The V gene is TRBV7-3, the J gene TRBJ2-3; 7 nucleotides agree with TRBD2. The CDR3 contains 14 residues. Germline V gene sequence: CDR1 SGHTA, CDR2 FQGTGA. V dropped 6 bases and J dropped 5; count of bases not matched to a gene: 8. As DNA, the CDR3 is TGTGCCAGCAGGACGGGCGGGAGAGTAGATACGCAGTATTTT. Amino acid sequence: CASRTGGRVDTQYF.

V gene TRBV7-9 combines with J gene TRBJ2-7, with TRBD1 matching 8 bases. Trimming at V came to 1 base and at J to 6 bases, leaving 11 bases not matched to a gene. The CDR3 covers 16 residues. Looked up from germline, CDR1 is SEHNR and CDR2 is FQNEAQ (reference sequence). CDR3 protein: CASSLGSPIQGGEQYF. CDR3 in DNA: TGTGCCAGCAGCTTAGGCTCTCCTATACAGGGGGGCGAGCAGTACTTC.